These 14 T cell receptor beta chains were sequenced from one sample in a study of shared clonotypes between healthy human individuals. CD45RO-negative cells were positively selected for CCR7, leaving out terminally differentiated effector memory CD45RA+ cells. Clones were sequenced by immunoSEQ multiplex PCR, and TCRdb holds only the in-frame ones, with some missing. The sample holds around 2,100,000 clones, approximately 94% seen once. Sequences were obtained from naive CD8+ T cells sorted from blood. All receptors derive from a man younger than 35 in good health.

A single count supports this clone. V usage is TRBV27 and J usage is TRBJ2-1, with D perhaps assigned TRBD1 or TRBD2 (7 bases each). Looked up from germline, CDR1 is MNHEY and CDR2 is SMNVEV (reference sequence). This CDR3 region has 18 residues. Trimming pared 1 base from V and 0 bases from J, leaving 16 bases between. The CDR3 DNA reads TGTGCCAGCAGTTTATTCGGCCAGGGGGGGGCCTCCTACAATGAGCAGTTCTTC. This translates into CASSLFGQGGASYNEQFF.

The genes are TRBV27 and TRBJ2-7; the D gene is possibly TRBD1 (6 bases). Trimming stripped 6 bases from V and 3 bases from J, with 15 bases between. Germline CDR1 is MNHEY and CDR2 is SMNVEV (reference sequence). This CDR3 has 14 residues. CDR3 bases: TGTGCCAGCAGCGCCGCTCAGACAGGCTACGAGCAGTACTTC. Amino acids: CASSAAQTGYEQYF.

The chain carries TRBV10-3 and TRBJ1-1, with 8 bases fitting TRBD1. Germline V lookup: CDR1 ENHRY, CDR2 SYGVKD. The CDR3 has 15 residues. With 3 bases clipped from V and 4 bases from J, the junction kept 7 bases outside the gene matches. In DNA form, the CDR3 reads TGTGCCATCAGTGAAGCCGGACAGGGAAGCACTGAAGCTTTCTTT. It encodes CAISEAGQGSTEAFF.

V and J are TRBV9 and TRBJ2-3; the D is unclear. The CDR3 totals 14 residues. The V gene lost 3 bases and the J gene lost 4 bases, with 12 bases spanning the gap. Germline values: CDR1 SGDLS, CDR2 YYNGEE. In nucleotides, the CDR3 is TGTGCCAGCAGCGGTCAACGTGGTTCAGATACGCAGTATTTT. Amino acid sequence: CASSGQRGSDTQYF.

CDR3 nucleotide sequence: TGTGCCAGCAGTTCGGAGCCACTAGACTACGAGCAGTACTTC. Translating gives CASSSEPLDYEQYF. The V and J genes are TRBV27 and TRBJ2-7, with a weak D call TRBD2 (5 bases). V dropped 4 bases and J dropped 3 bases, with 13 bases sitting between them. This CDR3 spans 14 amino acids. Germline-derived CDR1 and CDR2 are MNHEY and SMNVEV (reference sequence).

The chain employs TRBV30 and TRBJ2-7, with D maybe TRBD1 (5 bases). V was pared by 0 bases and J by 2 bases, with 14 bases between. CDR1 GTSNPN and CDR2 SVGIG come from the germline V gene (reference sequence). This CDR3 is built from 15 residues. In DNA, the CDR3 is TGTGCCTGGAGTGTACCGGCAGGGCGCACCTACGAGCAGTACTTC. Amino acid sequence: CAWSVPAGRTYEQYF.

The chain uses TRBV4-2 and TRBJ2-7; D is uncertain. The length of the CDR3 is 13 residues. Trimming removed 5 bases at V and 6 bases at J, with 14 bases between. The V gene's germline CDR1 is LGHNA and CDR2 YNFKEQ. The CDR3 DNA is TGTGCCAGCAGCTTGGTGAAGGTCGGCGAGCAGTACTTC. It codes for CASSLVKVGEQYF.

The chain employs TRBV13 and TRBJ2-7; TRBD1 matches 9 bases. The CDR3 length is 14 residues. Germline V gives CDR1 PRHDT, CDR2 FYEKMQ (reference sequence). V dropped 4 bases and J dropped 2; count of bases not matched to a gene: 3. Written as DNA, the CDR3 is TGTGCCAGCAGCTGGACAGGGGCCACCTACGAGCAGTACTTC. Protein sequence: CASSWTGATYEQYF.

The CDR3 sequence is CASSLTSGGYFSGETQYF. The CDR3 DNA reads TGTGCCAGCAGCTTAACTAGCGGGGGTTATTTTAGCGGAGAGACCCAGTACTTC. This sequence joins TRBV7-2 and TRBJ2-5; 11 nucleotides agree with TRBD2. The germline V gene encodes CDR1 SGHTA and CDR2 FQGNSA. Germline trimming cut 2 bases from V and 4 bases from J; bases unmatched to any gene: 12. The CDR3 is 18 residues long.

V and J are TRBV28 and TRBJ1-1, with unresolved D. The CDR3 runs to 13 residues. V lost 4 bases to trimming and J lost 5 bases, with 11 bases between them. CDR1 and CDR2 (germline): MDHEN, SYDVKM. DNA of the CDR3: TGTGCCAGCAGTTACACGCTAGGGACTGAAGCTTTCTTT. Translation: CASSYTLGTEAFF.

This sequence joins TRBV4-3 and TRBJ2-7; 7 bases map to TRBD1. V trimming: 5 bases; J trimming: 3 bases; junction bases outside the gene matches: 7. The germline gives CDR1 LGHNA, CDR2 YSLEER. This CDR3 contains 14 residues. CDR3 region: CASSAYRGSYEQYF. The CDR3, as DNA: TGCGCCAGCAGCGCGTACAGGGGTAGCTACGAGCAGTACTTC.

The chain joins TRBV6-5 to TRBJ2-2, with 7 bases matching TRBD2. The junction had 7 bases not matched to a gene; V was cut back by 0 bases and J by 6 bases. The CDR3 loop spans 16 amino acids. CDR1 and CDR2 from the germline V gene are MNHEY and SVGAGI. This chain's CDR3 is CASSYSSWLAAGELFF. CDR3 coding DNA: TGTGCCAGCAGTTACTCGAGTTGGCTAGCGGCCGGGGAGCTGTTTTTT.

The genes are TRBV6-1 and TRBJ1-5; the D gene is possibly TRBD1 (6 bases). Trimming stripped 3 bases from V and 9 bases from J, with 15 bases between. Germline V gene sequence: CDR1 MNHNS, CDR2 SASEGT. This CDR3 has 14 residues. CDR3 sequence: CASSDLTGAGPQHF. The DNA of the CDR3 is TGTGCCAGCAGTGACCTGACAGGAGCTGGGCCCCAGCATTTT.

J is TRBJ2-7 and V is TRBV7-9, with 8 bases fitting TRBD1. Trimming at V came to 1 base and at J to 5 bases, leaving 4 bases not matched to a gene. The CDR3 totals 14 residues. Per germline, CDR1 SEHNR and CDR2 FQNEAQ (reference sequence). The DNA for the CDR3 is TGTGCCAGCAGCTTAGGGACAGGGCCGGACGAGCAGTACTTC. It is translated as CASSLGTGPDEQYF.